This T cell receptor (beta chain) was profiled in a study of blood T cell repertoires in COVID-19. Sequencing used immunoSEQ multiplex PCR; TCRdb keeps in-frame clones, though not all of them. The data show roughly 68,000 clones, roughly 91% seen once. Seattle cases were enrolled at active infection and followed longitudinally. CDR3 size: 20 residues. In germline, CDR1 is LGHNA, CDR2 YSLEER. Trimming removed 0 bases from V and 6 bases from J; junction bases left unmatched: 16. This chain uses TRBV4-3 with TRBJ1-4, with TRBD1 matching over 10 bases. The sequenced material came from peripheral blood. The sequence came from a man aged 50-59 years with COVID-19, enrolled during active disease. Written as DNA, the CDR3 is TGCGCCAGCAGCCAAGATCTCCTTTCTCGGACAGGGGGTACGGATGAAAAACTGTTTTTT. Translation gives CASSQDLLSRTGGTDEKLFF.